Here is one TCR beta chain with its context. The data stem from a study of blood T cell repertoires in COVID-19. The wider study: Nucleic acid was either cDNA or gDNA, and it came from T cells, B-cell-depleted T cells, or PBMCs.

Sequenced by immunoSEQ multiplex PCR; TCRdb stores in-frame clones only, minus some. Counted here are 300,000 or so clones, 90% occurring once; the ten biggest clones make up 2.6%. Trimming took off 1 base at V and 7 bases at J, with 19 bases between the two ends. The CDR3 totals 16 residues. In germline, CDR1 is LGHNA, CDR2 YNFKEQ. The rearrangement uses TRBV4-2 and TRBJ2-5, with a possible D match to TRBD2 (6 bases). This sequence originates from a man aged 55 to 69 who had recovered from COVID-19. The sequenced sample consisted of PBMCs or T cells enriched from blood (not recorded which). CDR3 sequence reads: CASSQGGTTGVGTQYF. The CDR3 bases are TGTGCCAGCAGCCAAGGGGGTACGACGGGGGTGGGGACCCAGTACTTC.